Following are 31 T cell receptor beta chains from one sample sequenced in a study of PD-L1 blockade in urothelial cancer. Specified time point: pretreatment peripheral blood. Measured with immunoSEQ multiplex PCR; TCRdb has only the in-frame clones, and not every one. The sample yields tens of thousands of clones, 79% seen once. This specimen was PBMCs, taken around atezolizumab (anti-PD-L1) treatment. Source of these receptors: a man between 65 and 85 years old with urothelial cancer.

The rearrangement joins TRBV2 to TRBJ2-1, with 11 bases aligning to TRBD2. Looked up from germline, CDR1 is SNHLY and CDR2 is FYNNEI. Trimming removed 7 bases from V and 8 bases from J; junction bases left unmatched: 13. The CDR3 loop spans 16 amino acids. This CDR3 is CASKGPRLAGGYEQFF. Written as DNA, the CDR3 is TGTGCCAGCAAAGGTCCGAGGCTAGCGGGAGGCTATGAGCAGTTCTTC.

The chain has TRBV2 and TRBJ2-1; D may be TRBD2 (6 bases). Trimming took 7 bases from V and 8 from J, leaving 12 bases between them. The germline gives CDR1 SNHLY, CDR2 FYNNEI. The CDR3 is made up of 12 amino acids. CDR3 region: CASTQEGYEQFF. CDR3 nucleotides: TGTGCCAGCACTCAGGAGGGGTATGAGCAGTTCTTC.

This chain connects TRBV6-4 to TRBJ2-5; 9 nucleotides line up with TRBD2. With V trimmed by 4 bases and J by 4 bases, 4 bases remained unmatched. In germline, CDR1 is MRHNA, CDR2 SNTAGT. CDR3 length equals 14 residues. The CDR3, as DNA: TGTGCCAGCAGTGGCCCACTAGCGGGAGAGACCCAGTACTTC. Protein sequence: CASSGPLAGETQYF.

This clone turned up a few times. This sequence joins TRBV27 and TRBJ2-1, with 11 bases aligning to TRBD2. V shed 5 bases, J shed 4 bases, and the junction held 7 bases outside the gene matches. This CDR3 comprises 16 residues. Germline V gene lookup returns CDR1 MNHEY and CDR2 SMNVEV (reference sequence). The CDR3 DNA reads as TGTGCCAGCAGTCGGAGGGGGACTAGCGGATACAATGAGCAGTTCTTC. Amino acid sequence: CASSRRGTSGYNEQFF.

The gene calls are TRBV2 and TRBJ2-7; tentative D call: TRBD1 (6 bases). The CDR3 runs 11 residues. Trimming left V 6 bases short and J 9 bases short, with 12 bases between. In germline, CDR1 is SNHLY, CDR2 FYNNEI. CDR3: CASRGTGWQYF. In DNA, the CDR3 is TGTGCCAGCAGGGGTACAGGGTGGCAGTACTTC.

There are a few counts of this clone. The V call is TRBV23-1, the J call TRBJ2-2; D possibly corresponds to TRBD1 (5 bases). TRBV23-1 is sorted into the ORF group, with uncertain function. The CDR3 has 13 residues. Between the trimmed V and J ends, which lost 6 bases and 4 bases, there was a span of 9 bases. In nucleotides, the CDR3 is TGCGCCAGCAGCCGCAGGGCCACCGGGGAGCTGTTTTTT. Translated, it gives CASSRRATGELFF.

The rearrangement links TRBV5-1 to TRBJ1-6, with a weak D call TRBD1 (6 bases). Deletions cut 3 bases from V and 5 bases from J, with 9 bases between. Germline values: CDR1 SGHRS, CDR2 YFSETQ. This CDR3 has 14 amino acids. CDR3 sequence reads: CASSSDSDNSPLHF. The CDR3 bases are TGCGCCAGCAGCTCGGACAGCGATAATTCACCCCTCCACTTT.

The genes are TRBV11-2 and TRBJ1-2; TRBD1 is a possible D gene (5 bases). Germline CDR1 reads SGHAT; CDR2 reads FQNNGV. The CDR3 has 13 amino acids. Trimming left V 2 bases short and J 3 bases short, with 7 bases between. CDR3 region: CASSLWGHYGYTF. Here the CDR3 DNA reads TGTGCCAGCAGCTTATGGGGCCACTATGGCTACACCTTC.

J is TRBJ2-7 and V is TRBV5-4, with D possibly TRBD2 on 5 matching bases. Trimming removed 1 base from V and 0 bases from J, with 14 bases in between. The CDR3 loop spans 16 amino acids. Germline CDR1 and CDR2: SGHNT and YYREEE (reference sequence). The CDR3 nucleotides read TGTGCCAGCAGCTTGTCCGGGGAAGGAGGCTCCTACGAGCAGTACTTC. It yields the protein CASSLSGEGGSYEQYF.

The chain employs TRBV19 and TRBJ1-5, with TRBD1 identical over 10 bases. The length of the CDR3 is 18 residues. V trimming: 4 bases; J trimming: 1 base; junction bases outside the gene matches: 10. CDR1 and CDR2 from the germline V gene are LNHDA and SQIVND (reference sequence). The CDR3, as DNA: TGTGCCAGTAGTAGTGGGACAGGGGCACCCATGAGCAATCAGCCCCAGCATTTT. It encodes CASSSGTGAPMSNQPQHF.

The chain is built from TRBV5-1 and TRBJ2-3; 8 nucleotides match TRBD2. Germline CDR1 SGHRS, CDR2 YFSETQ. The CDR3 has 17 residues. The junction had 13 bases not matched to a gene; V was cut back by 0 bases and J by 7 bases. The CDR3 spells CASSLAPGLGKGNTQYF. The CDR3 DNA reads as TGCGCCAGCAGCTTGGCCCCGGGACTAGGGAAGGGGAATACGCAGTATTTT.

The chain is built from TRBV6-5 and TRBJ2-1, with 8 bases that match TRBD1. Per the germline V gene, CDR1 is MNHEY and CDR2 is SVGAGI. Trimming removed 5 bases from V and 3 bases from J; junction bases left unmatched: 3. The CDR3 consists of 14 residues. In DNA, the CDR3 is TGTGCCAGCAGTCCGACAGGGGTCTACAATGAGCAGTTCTTC. It translates to CASSPTGVYNEQFF.

This chain joins TRBV27 and TRBJ2-1; TRBD1 matches at 9 bases. The CDR3 is made up of 15 amino acids. With V trimmed by 3 bases and J by 1 base, 1 base remained unmatched. The germline CDR1 and CDR2 sequences are MNHEY and SMNVEV (reference sequence). The CDR3 DNA follows: TGTGCCAGCAGTTTGGACAGGGGTTCCTACAATGAGCAGTTCTTC. It encodes CASSLDRGSYNEQFF.

The rearrangement uses TRBV25-1 and TRBJ2-7; 10 nucleotides match TRBD2. Trimming cost V 4 bases and J 6 bases; bases outside gene matches: 12. CDR1 is MGHDK and CDR2 is SYGVNS in the germline V gene. The CDR3 consists of 16 residues. For the CDR3, the DNA is TGTGCCAGCAGTGCCGTCCCCGGACTAGCGGAGTCCGAGCAGTACTTC. This gives the protein CASSAVPGLAESEQYF.

The V and J genes are TRBV5-4 and TRBJ2-7, with D possibly matching TRBD2 (6 bases). CDR1 is SGHNT and CDR2 is YYREEE in the germline V gene (reference sequence). The V gene lost 4 bases and the J gene lost 0 bases, with 11 bases spanning the gap. The CDR3 contains 14 residues. This chain's CDR3 is CASSPRGSSYEQYF. The DNA for the CDR3 is TGTGCCAGCAGCCCCCGGGGGAGCTCCTACGAGCAGTACTTC.

This chain joins TRBV4-2 and TRBJ1-2; TRBD1 is a possible D gene (6 bases). Germline V lookup: CDR1 LGHNA, CDR2 YNFKEQ. The CDR3 length is 14 residues. V was shortened by 0 bases and J by 2 bases, with 7 bases between the two germline ends. The CDR3 sequence: CASSQEQGNYGYTF. The CDR3 nucleotides are TGTGCCAGCAGCCAAGAACAGGGAAACTATGGCTACACCTTC.

Comments on this clone: Other DNA variants within this sample encode the same CDR3. The V and J genes are TRBV4-1 and TRBJ2-1; D is possibly TRBD2 (6 bases). This CDR3 spans 13 amino acids. Germline V gene data show CDR1 as MGHRA and CDR2 as YSYEKL. Trimming took off 4 bases at V and 6 bases at J, with 10 bases between the two ends. CDR3 loop: CASSLRRGNEQFF. The CDR3 DNA reads as TGCGCCAGCAGCCTCAGGAGGGGCAATGAGCAGTTCTTC.

The genes are TRBV14 and TRBJ2-1; D perhaps matches TRBD1 (6 bases). CDR3 length: 16 amino acids. V was cut by 0 bases and J by 6 bases, with 15 bases left in between. Germline loops: CDR1 SGHDN, CDR2 FVKESK. CDR3 region: CASSQEPRGPRNEQFF. Written as DNA, the CDR3 is TGTGCCAGCAGCCAAGAACCCAGGGGACCACGCAATGAGCAGTTCTTC.

The V call is TRBV7-8, the J call TRBJ1-5; D may be TRBD1 (5 bases). CDR3 length: 14 residues. Germline CDR1 reads SGHVS; CDR2 reads FQNEAQ. V lost 5 bases to trimming and J lost 6 bases, with 14 bases between them. CDR3 residues: CASSGLQVTQPQHF. The CDR3 coding sequence is TGTGCCAGCAGCGGACTACAGGTGACTCAGCCCCAGCATTTT.

The chain has TRBV29-1 and TRBJ1-3; 9 bases are a match to TRBD1. CDR3 length: 14 residues. CDR1 SQVTM and CDR2 ANQGSEA come from the germline V gene. With 7 bases clipped from V and 2 bases from J, the junction kept 6 bases outside the gene matches. The CDR3 protein is CSAGQGRAGNTIYF. CDR3 nucleotide sequence: TGCAGCGCTGGACAGGGGCGGGCTGGAAACACCATATATTTT.

This clone was counted once. The rearrangement links TRBV7-8 to TRBJ1-3; 9 positions agree with TRBD1. The length of the CDR3 is 18 residues. The V gene end was trimmed by 1 base and the J gene end by 2 bases; junction bases not matched to a gene: 9. Germline V gene sequence: CDR1 SGHVS, CDR2 FQNEAQ. The CDR3 reads CASSLGYPGQGTGNTIYF. In DNA, the CDR3 is TGTGCCAGCAGCTTAGGGTATCCGGGACAGGGAACTGGAAACACCATATATTTT.

J is TRBJ2-1 and V is TRBV27; TRBD2 matches 8 bases. V was pared by 5 bases and J by 6 bases, with 12 bases of the junction left unmatched. CDR1 is MNHEY and CDR2 is SMNVEV in the germline V gene (reference sequence). This CDR3 has 16 amino acids. The DNA for the CDR3 is TGTGCCAGCAGTCCCCCCATCGCGGGAGGCATCAATGAGCAGTTCTTC. This encodes CASSPPIAGGINEQFF.

The CDR3 DNA sequence: TGTGCCAGCAGTCAAAGACAGGGGGGTAATGAAAAACTGTTTTTT. Amino acid sequence: CASSQRQGGNEKLFF. The rearrangement uses TRBV2 and TRBJ1-4, with 9 bases matching TRBD1. Looked up from germline, CDR1 is SNHLY and CDR2 is FYNNEI. This CDR3 has 15 residues. Unmatched junction bases numbered 5, after V lost 5 bases and J lost 4 bases.

The table lists this clone with a few counts. This chain connects TRBV5-4 to TRBJ2-1, with D possibly matching TRBD1 (6 bases). The germline gives CDR1 SGHNT, CDR2 YYREEE (reference sequence). The CDR3 extends over 15 amino acids. With 4 bases removed from V and 8 bases from J, the gap between germline ends came to 19 bases. CDR3 protein: CASSPNRVRFDEQFF. Written as DNA, the CDR3 is TGTGCCAGCAGCCCGAACAGGGTACGTTTCGATGAGCAGTTCTTC.

The sample holds a few counts of this clone. Mismatch with germline at one junction end may stem from a read error. J is TRBJ2-7 and V is TRBV7-7; 8 positions match TRBD2. From germline, CDR1 is SSHAT and CDR2 FNYEAQ (reference sequence). The CDR3 runs to 13 residues. For the CDR3, the DNA is TGTGCTAGCAGCTTAGCGCGGGGGGCAGAGCAGTACTTC. Amino acids: CASSLARGAEQYF.

J is TRBJ2-7 and V is TRBV11-2; D might be TRBD2 (5 bases). Deletions cut 0 bases from V and 3 bases from J, with 9 bases between. Germline assignment: CDR1 SGHAT and CDR2 FQNNGV. The CDR3 consists of 14 residues. The CDR3 nucleotides are TGTGCCAGCAGCTTAGATACCGAGGGCTACGAGCAGTACTTC. This translates into CASSLDTEGYEQYF.

This clone has just a few counts. The gene calls are TRBV7-2 and TRBJ1-1; D remains unclear. CDR1 and CDR2 from the germline V gene are SGHTA and FQGNSA. CDR3 length equals 13 residues. Deletions cut 5 bases from V and 1 base from J, with 8 bases between. As DNA, the CDR3 is TGTGCCAGCAGCCCTAATCCGAACACTGAAGCTTTCTTT. This gives the protein CASSPNPNTEAFF.

This clone was counted a few times. The CDR3 loop reads CASQGTTGNTGELFF. In DNA form, the CDR3 reads TGTGCCAGCCAAGGGACGACAGGGAACACCGGGGAGCTGTTTTTT. The V call is TRBV2, the J call TRBJ2-2, with D perhaps TRBD1 (6 bases). The CDR3 sequence is 15 residues long. Germline V gene lookup returns CDR1 SNHLY and CDR2 FYNNEI. Trimming removed 8 bases from V and 1 base from J, with 14 bases in between.

This CDR3 reads CASSLTRQGILTQHF. For the CDR3, the DNA is TGTGCCAGCAGCTTAACGAGACAAGGAATATTGACCCAGCATTTT. The rearrangement joins TRBV7-3 to TRBJ1-5; D unclear. V shed 0 bases and J shed 11 bases, with 17 bases lying between them. The CDR3 is made up of 15 amino acids. Germline V gene sequence: CDR1 SGHTA, CDR2 FQGTGA.

A few counts support this clone. The chain links TRBV30 to TRBJ1-5; possibly TRBD1 for D (5 bases). With 3 bases removed from V and 9 bases from J, the gap between germline ends came to 15 bases. The CDR3 has 13 residues. In germline, CDR1 is GTSNPN, CDR2 SVGIG (reference sequence). CDR3 coding DNA: TGTGCCTGGAGGAGTTCAGGGATTGGGCCCCAGCATTTT. Residues: CAWRSSGIGPQHF.

J is TRBJ1-4 and V is TRBV6-1; 7 bases are a match to TRBD1. The CDR3 contains 15 residues. V lost 6 bases, J lost 6 bases, and 10 bases stayed unmatched. The germline V gene encodes CDR1 MNHNS and CDR2 SASEGT. Here the CDR3 reads CASRRTQGLDEKLFF. The DNA of the CDR3 is TGTGCCAGCAGACGAACACAGGGGCTTGATGAAAAACTGTTTTTT.